This T cell receptor (beta chain) was sequenced in a study of T cells in Graves' hyperthyroidism and ophthalmopathy. Germline V lookup: CDR1 GTSNPN, CDR2 SVGIG (reference sequence). The length of the CDR3 is 14 residues. V lost 2 bases, J lost 3 bases, and 6 bases stayed unmatched. TCR beta CDR3 sequences were amplified from RNA transcripts. Using the HTBI primer set, a first-round RT-PCR was run on the TCR CDR3. TCRdb analysed the multiplex PCR reads with MiXCR anew, one entry per CDR3 protein. Here the sample spans 660,000 or so distinct CDR3 sequences, more than 20% being singletons. The sequence was collected from a man aged 25 to 40 with Graves' ophthalmopathy. The sample comprised blood. This chain connects TRBV30 to TRBJ2-7; TRBD2 matches at 8 bases. CDR3 loop: CAWSHVAGYYEQYF. CDR3 nucleotide sequence: TGTGCCTGGAGTCACGTAGCGGGATACTACGAGCAGTACTTC. Drawing the rest from reference TRBV30 and TRBJ2-7, the complete variable domain is SQTIHQWPATLVQPVGSPLSLECTVEGTSNPNLYWYRQAAGRGLQLLFYSVGIGQISSEVPQNLSASRPQDRQFILSSKKLLLSDSGFYLCAWSHVAGYYEQYFGPGTRLTVT.